Listed here is a single T cell receptor (beta chain). The target of this receptor is not known. Base qualities are not at hand, and no much larger clone is one base apart. V is trimmed back by 6 bases and J by 0 bases, and the junction contains 9 bases that no gene match accounts for. The CDR1 and CDR2 encoded by the germline V gene are SNHLY and FYNNEI. From the cysteine up to the phenylalanine, the CDR3 has a length of 17 residues. Of the read, only the CDR3 DNA is kept; its 51 bases are in frame from base 1. The data are from a study of T cell changes during pregnancy in multiple sclerosis (dated by TCRdb to between 2018 and 2020). Notes on the research overall: The study looked at changes in the T cell repertoire across pregnancy in women with multiple sclerosis.

Libraries were constructed by the immunoSEQ multiplex PCR assay. In its TCRdb copy, this immuneACCESS table keeps in-frame sequences only and misses some clones. Where compared with another copy, unresolved V genes explain less than half of these, and the others have no known cause. This sample lists over 35,000 clones; 80% to 95% were detected once. The ten largest clones add up to 10% to 15% of the sample. The material was CD8+ T cells from peripheral blood mononuclear cells, obtained in the first trimester of pregnancy. The source is a female donor with multiple sclerosis, enrolled in a pregnancy study. This chain joins TRBV2 to TRBJ2-5, and 11 junction bases match TRBD2. CDR3 sequence: CASRASGGTLNQETQYF. The DNA is as follows: TGTGCCAGCAGGGCTAGCGGGGGGACCCTGAACCAAGAGACCCAGTACTTC.